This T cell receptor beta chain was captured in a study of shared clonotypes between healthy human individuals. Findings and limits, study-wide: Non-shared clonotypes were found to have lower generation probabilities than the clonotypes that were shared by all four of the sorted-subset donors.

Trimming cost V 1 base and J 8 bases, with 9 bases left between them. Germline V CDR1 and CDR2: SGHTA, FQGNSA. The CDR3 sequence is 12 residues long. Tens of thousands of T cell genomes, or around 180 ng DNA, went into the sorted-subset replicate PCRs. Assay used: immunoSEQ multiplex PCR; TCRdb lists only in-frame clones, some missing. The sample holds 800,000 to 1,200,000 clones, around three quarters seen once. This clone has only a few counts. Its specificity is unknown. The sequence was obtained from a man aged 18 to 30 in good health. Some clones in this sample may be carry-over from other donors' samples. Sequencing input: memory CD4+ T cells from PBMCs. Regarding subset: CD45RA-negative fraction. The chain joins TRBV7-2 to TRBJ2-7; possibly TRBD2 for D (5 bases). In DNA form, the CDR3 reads TGTGCCAGCAGCTTAGGCGCGGGTCAGCAGTACTTC. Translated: CASSLGAGQQYF.